The 30 T cell receptor beta chains reported below all come from one sample, sequenced in a study of blood T cells in healthy people across ages. The use of a sample-barcoded 5' primer and a J-beta primer mix characterized a second PCR of roughly 6 to 11 cycles. In TCRdb, the 5' RACE reads were re-called with MiXCR into one record per CDR3 protein. The table has almost 1 million distinct CDR3 sequences, 45% to 60% seen once; the top ten hold roughly a fifth. The specimen sequenced was blood. These receptors came from a woman in her sixties or seventies in good health.

The chain combines TRBV18 with TRBJ2-4; 7 positions agree with TRBD1. Gene TRBJ2-5 matches the end of the DNA better, so the J call may be wrong. Germline CDR1 KGHSH, CDR2 LQKENI. This CDR3 is built from 14 residues. The CDR3 bases are TGTGCCAGCTCACCAGGACAGGATGGAGAGACCCAGTACTTC. It translates to CASSPGQDGETQYF.

In the case of this clonotype: Since a much larger clone is just one base distant, this may be a read error. The rearrangement joins TRBV28 to TRBJ2-5, with unresolved D. The CDR3 extends over 12 amino acids. V lost 7 bases and J 9 bases, leaving 15 bases between the germline ends. Germline assignment: CDR1 MDHEN and CDR2 SYDVKM. The DNA for the CDR3 is TGTGCCAGCACGCCTCCTCGCGGCCCCCAGTACTTC. This sequence encodes CASTPPRGPQYF. The variable domain in full, with the rest retrieved from reference TRBV28 and TRBJ2-5, is DVKVTQSSRYLVKRTGEKVFLECVQDMDHENMFWYRQDPGLGLRLIYFSYDVKMKEKGDIPEGYSVSREKKERFSLILESASTNQTSMYLCASTPPRGPQYFGPGTRLLVL.

This chain joins TRBV28 and TRBJ1-2; D is undetermined. The CDR3 is 15 amino acids. Per germline, CDR1 MDHEN and CDR2 SYDVKM. V was cut by 5 bases and J by 7 bases, with 20 bases left in between. Written as DNA, the CDR3 is TGTGCCAGCAGTCTCACTAGCCGTACCCTTGGTGGCTACACCTTC. This encodes CASSLTSRTLGGYTF.

The chain carries TRBV11-2 and TRBJ2-3, with 8 bases that match TRBD2. The CDR3 is 15 residues long. Trimming removed 5 bases from V and 7 bases from J; junction bases left unmatched: 11. The germline gives CDR1 SGHAT, CDR2 FQNNGV. The CDR3 nucleotides are TGTGCCAGCAGCCCGGGGGGGGGCCACCTCAATACGCAGTATTTT. The encoded protein is CASSPGGGHLNTQYF.

The chain has TRBV29-1 and TRBJ2-1; 12 bases are shared with TRBD2. The germline V gene has CDR1 SQVTM and CDR2 ANQGSEA. The CDR3 is 15 residues long. With V trimmed by 6 bases and J by 5 bases, 8 bases remained unmatched. The DNA of the CDR3 is TGCAGCGTCTTACATAGGACTAGCGGGAACAATGAGCAGTTCTTC. This translates into CSVLHRTSGNNEQFF.

This clonotype was counted only a few times. The chain uses TRBV5-1 and TRBJ2-4, with TRBD1 identical over 8 bases. Unmatched junction bases numbered 7, after V lost 5 bases and J lost 3 bases. Germline-derived CDR1 and CDR2 are SGHRS and YFSETQ. This CDR3 spans 15 amino acids. For the CDR3, the DNA is TGCGCCAGCAGAGACAGGGGAAGGGGCAAAAACATTCAGTACTTC. It encodes CASRDRGRGKNIQYF.

The count of this clonotype is one. The chain couples TRBV28 to TRBJ1-4; D ambiguous. The CDR3 spans 13 residues. The germline V gene has CDR1 MDHEN and CDR2 SYDVKM. Deletions cut 7 bases from V and 6 bases from J, with 12 bases between. CDR3 in amino acids: CASIGALDEKLFF. The CDR3 DNA reads as TGTGCCAGCATAGGCGCATTGGATGAAAAACTGTTTTTT.

The chain carries TRBV7-9 and TRBJ2-7; TRBD2 aligns across 10 bases. Germline CDR1 reads SEHNR; CDR2 reads FQNEAQ (reference sequence). The CDR3 extends over 14 amino acids. J gave up 1 base and V 6 bases, and 3 bases lay outside the gene matches. CDR3 DNA: TGTGCCAGCAGTGTACTAGCGGGATCCTACGAGCAGTACTTC. It codes for CASSVLAGSYEQYF.

This clonotype was detected only once. The chain recombines TRBV3-1 with TRBJ2-3, with 11 bases identical to TRBD2. Germline CDR1 and CDR2: LGHDT and YNNKEL (reference sequence). V lost 0 bases to trimming and J lost 9 bases; unmatched junction nucleotides: 8. This CDR3 is built from 16 residues. The chain's CDR3 is CASSQEVSGRAVTQYF. Written as DNA, the CDR3 is TGTGCCAGCAGCCAAGAGGTTAGCGGGAGGGCCGTGACGCAGTATTTT.

This clonotype has a handful of counts. This rearrangement joins TRBV11-1 to TRBJ1-4; 7 positions match TRBD1. The ends lost 5 bases at V and 6 bases at J; junction bases unmatched: 9. Germline assignment: CDR1 SGHAT and CDR2 FQDESV (reference sequence). There are 15 residues in the CDR3. This CDR3 is CASSQGGQPYEKLFF. Written as DNA, the CDR3 is TGTGCCAGCAGCCAAGGGGGACAGCCTTATGAAAAACTGTTTTTT.

CDR3 residues: CASSQDWTDPYNSPLHF. The CDR3 region has the DNA TGTGCCAGCAGCCAAGATTGGACGGATCCTTATAATTCACCCCTCCACTTT. V and J are TRBV14 and TRBJ1-6; D is undetermined. Germline assignment: CDR1 SGHDN and CDR2 FVKESK. The length of the CDR3 is 17 residues. Deletions cut 0 bases from V and 4 bases from J, with 13 bases between.

A note on this clonotype: A clone one base away is much larger, so this may be a read error. This rearrangement joins TRBV7-9 to TRBJ2-1; D is unclear. Germline V gives CDR1 SEHNR, CDR2 FQNEAQ (reference sequence). The CDR3 runs to 15 residues. CDR3 sequence reads: CASSPGRSSDNEQFF. The CDR3 DNA sequence: TGTGCCAGCAGCCCCGGGCGGAGCTCCGACAATGAGCAGTTCTTC.

The chain combines TRBV12-3 or TRBV12-4 with TRBJ2-3; 10 bases are a match to TRBD2. V was pared by 10 bases and J by 6 bases, with 10 bases of the junction left unmatched. The CDR3 runs to 14 residues. The CDR3 sequence: CATSIAGGPDTQYF. The CDR3 DNA reads as TGTGCCACCTCGATAGCGGGAGGCCCGGATACGCAGTATTTT.

This clonotype was recorded at least ten times. The chain couples TRBV3-1 to TRBJ1-6; maybe TRBD1 (6 bases). Germline values: CDR1 LGHDT, CDR2 YNNKEL (reference sequence). V was trimmed by 4 bases and J by 10 bases, leaving 14 bases between them. The CDR3 has 14 amino acids. The CDR3: CASSRNRDGSPLHF. Written as DNA, the CDR3 is TGTGCCAGCAGCCGAAACAGGGACGGATCACCCCTCCACTTT.

This clonotype was counted between two and nine times. The chain employs TRBV12-3 or TRBV12-4 and TRBJ2-7; possible D gene TRBD2, 7 bases. Trimming left V 2 bases short and J 2 bases short, with 13 bases between. The CDR3 runs 15 residues. In DNA form, the CDR3 reads TGTGCCAGCAGTTTAAGGGGGGGGGTTACCTACGAGCAGTACTTC. It codes for CASSLRGGVTYEQYF.

The chain employs TRBV9 and TRBJ2-1, with 7 bases aligning to TRBD1. V lost 3 bases and J lost 4; bases outside the gene matches: 16. The CDR3 consists of 18 residues. The germline CDR1 and CDR2 sequences are SGDLS and YYNGEE. CDR3 sequence (DNA): TGTGCCAGCAGCGCAAACCCCACACAGGGGCGAGGGTACAATGAGCAGTTCTTC. It yields the protein CASSANPTQGRGYNEQFF.

The V call is TRBV28, the J call TRBJ2-1; no firm D call. The CDR3 has 12 amino acids. Trimming shortened V by 11 bases and J by 2 bases, and 10 bases separated the two germline ends. CDR1 and CDR2 from the germline V gene are MDHEN and SYDVKM. CDR3 sequence reads: CAAADPYNEQFF. As DNA, the CDR3 is TGTGCCGCGGCAGACCCCTACAATGAGCAGTTCTTC.

The chain has TRBV3-1 and TRBJ1-6; TRBD1 aligns across 7 bases. V lost 1 base, J lost 9 bases, and 6 bases stayed unmatched. From germline, CDR1 is LGHDT and CDR2 YNNKEL (reference sequence). The CDR3 is made up of 15 amino acids. CDR3 sequence reads: CASSQVKGAVSPLHF. The DNA for the CDR3 is TGTGCCAGCAGCCAAGTCAAGGGGGCGGTTTCACCCCTCCACTTT. The whole variable domain, filled in from reference TRBV3-1 and TRBJ1-6, reads DTAVSQTPKYLVTQMGNDKSIKCEQNLGHDTMYWYKQDSKKFLKIMFSYNNKELIINETVPNRFSPKSPDKAHLNLHINSLELGDSAVYFCASSQVKGAVSPLHFGNGTRLTVT.

In its sample, this clonotype was seen a few times. The chain employs TRBV2 and TRBJ1-6, with 10 bases matching TRBD1. Germline V gives CDR1 SNHLY, CDR2 FYNNEI. The trim removed 7 bases at V and 7 bases at J, leaving 4 bases unmatched. The CDR3 runs 14 residues. CDR3 coding DNA: TGTGCCAGCAAGGGACAGGGGAACAATTCACCCCTCCACTTT. It translates to CASKGQGNNSPLHF.

This chain joins TRBV12-3 or TRBV12-4 and TRBJ2-1; no clear D gene. This CDR3 comprises 11 residues. Trimming pared 6 bases from V and 7 bases from J, leaving 7 bases between. CDR3 sequence: CASRLDNEQFF. The CDR3 nucleotides are TGTGCCAGCAGGCTAGATAATGAGCAGTTCTTC.

Here the CDR3 DNA reads TGTGCCAGCAGCGGGAGGGTGGGACTAGCGGTCCACAGCTCCTACAATGAGCAGTTCTTC. This codes for CASSGRVGLAVHSSYNEQFF. This chain links TRBV5-6 with TRBJ2-1, with TRBD2 identical over 11 bases. V shed 4 bases and J 0 bases; nucleotides not matched to a gene: 15. CDR1 is SGHDT, CDR2 YYEEEE, per germline. CDR3 size: 20 residues.

This rearrangement joins TRBV7-2 to TRBJ2-3, with 8 bases that match TRBD1. The CDR3 has 14 amino acids. With 5 bases clipped from V and 8 bases from J, the junction kept 9 bases outside the gene matches. Germline V CDR1 and CDR2: SGHTA, FQGNSA. CDR3 loop: CASSIGQGQATQYF. DNA for the CDR3: TGTGCCAGCAGCATAGGACAGGGACAAGCTACGCAGTATTTT.

In this sample, this clonotype turned up a few times. The chain employs TRBV20-1 and TRBJ2-7; 7 bases line up with TRBD2. Germline CDR1 and CDR2: DFQATT and SNEGSKA (reference sequence). V was pared by 2 bases and J by 7 bases, with 14 bases of the junction left unmatched. The CDR3 covers 15 residues. The CDR3 region is CSARLWAGARDEQYF. CDR3 DNA sequence: TGCAGTGCTAGACTATGGGCGGGAGCACGGGATGAGCAGTACTTC.

The V and J genes are TRBV10-3 and TRBJ2-7; TRBD1 might be the D (5 bases). The germline CDR1 and CDR2 sequences are ENHRY and SYGVKD. Trimming left V 2 bases short and J 3 bases short, with 8 bases between. The CDR3 extends over 13 amino acids. CDR3 sequence: CAISETQGYEQYF. The DNA of the CDR3 is TGTGCCATCAGTGAGACGCAGGGCTACGAGCAGTACTTC.

This clonotype was seen once. V and J are TRBV27 and TRBJ2-1; 7 positions agree with TRBD1. Germline trimming cut 7 bases from V and 2 bases from J; bases unmatched to any gene: 5. Germline V CDR1 and CDR2: MNHEY, SMNVEV (reference sequence). The CDR3 totals 14 residues. The CDR3 protein is CASKRTGPYNEQFF. The DNA for the CDR3 is TGTGCCAGCAAGAGGACAGGCCCCTACAATGAGCAGTTCTTC.

This clonotype has ten or more counts. The chain links TRBV7-9 to TRBJ2-7; a possible D gene is TRBD2 (6 bases). The CDR3 is made up of 11 amino acids. The V gene's germline CDR1 is SEHNR and CDR2 FQNEAQ (reference sequence). Trimming pared 5 bases from V and 7 bases from J, leaving 9 bases between. The CDR3 protein is CASSLAGEQYF. DNA for the CDR3: TGTGCCAGCAGCCTTGCGGGGGAGCAGTACTTC.

V gene TRBV13 combines with J gene TRBJ1-4; D possibly corresponds to TRBD1 (6 bases). Trimming shortened V by 7 bases and J by 4 bases, and 16 bases separated the two germline ends. Germline values: CDR1 PRHDT, CDR2 FYEKMQ (reference sequence). This CDR3 is built from 15 residues. The CDR3 loop reads CASTIYRDLNEKLFF. CDR3 DNA: TGTGCCAGCACAATTTACAGGGACCTTAATGAAAAACTGTTTTTT.

V gene TRBV12-3 or TRBV12-4 combines with J gene TRBJ2-1; 12 nucleotides line up with TRBD2. Unmatched junction bases numbered 4, after V lost 3 bases and J lost 7 bases. CDR3 size: 15 residues. In DNA, the CDR3 is TGTGCCAGCAGTTTTAGGACTAGCGGGACGAATGAGCAGTTCTTC. Translated: CASSFRTSGTNEQFF.

This clonotype was counted a few times. The chain carries TRBV29-1 and TRBJ2-3; D gene ambiguous. This CDR3 is built from 12 residues. Trimming took off 7 bases at V and 4 bases at J, with 12 bases between the two ends. Germline values: CDR1 SQVTM, CDR2 ANQGSEA. CDR3 nucleotide sequence: TGCAGCGCCCCGGTTAAGGCAGATACGCAGTATTTT. It is translated as CSAPVKADTQYF.

In its sample, this clonotype was seen a few times. The rearrangement joins TRBV10-3 to TRBJ2-3; 8 nucleotides align to TRBD1. The CDR3 sequence is 15 residues long. Germline V gene sequence: CDR1 ENHRY, CDR2 SYGVKD. J was trimmed by 2 bases and V by 6 bases; bases with no gene match: 7. The CDR3 spells CAISGQGPITDTQYF. CDR3 nucleotides: TGTGCCATCAGCGGACAGGGCCCTATCACAGATACGCAGTATTTT.